Following are 7 T cell receptor beta chains from one sample sequenced in a study of blood T cell repertoires in COVID-19. Repertoires were generated with immunoSEQ multiplex PCR, while TCRdb's copy carries only in-frame clones and drops some. The repertoire holds about 120,000 clones, about 90% seen once, with 25% to 30% in the top ten. Material: peripheral blood. The receptors here all came from a woman between 70 and 85 years old with acute or convalescent COVID-19.

CDR3 region: CASSPRTGSGTEAFF. CDR3 bases: TGTGCCAGCAGCCCACGGACAGGGTCGGGCACTGAAGCTTTCTTT. V usage is TRBV7-2 and J usage is TRBJ1-1; 8 positions match TRBD1. This CDR3 has 15 amino acids. Trimming at V came to 5 bases and at J to 4 bases, leaving 9 bases not matched to a gene. The germline V gene has CDR1 SGHTA and CDR2 FQGNSA.

This clone has only one observation. The chain recombines TRBV18 with TRBJ2-1; the D is unclear. Trimming pared 2 bases from V and 8 bases from J, leaving 4 bases between. The CDR3 sequence is 11 residues long. CDR1 and CDR2 (germline): KGHSH, LQKENI. CDR3: CASSPSYEQFF. The CDR3 nucleotides read TGTGCCAGCTCACCATCCTATGAGCAGTTCTTC.

This rearrangement joins TRBV7-9 to TRBJ1-4; 9 bases are shared with TRBD1. J was trimmed by 4 bases and V by 5 bases; bases with no gene match: 8. The CDR3 covers 16 residues. Germline-derived CDR1 and CDR2 are SEHNR and FQNEAQ (reference sequence). This chain's CDR3 is CASSPPGTGNNEKLFF. Here the CDR3 DNA reads TGTGCCAGCAGCCCTCCCGGGACAGGGAATAATGAAAAACTGTTTTTT.

The chain combines TRBV29-1 with TRBJ2-3, with 8 bases identical to TRBD2. The V gene end was trimmed by 8 bases and the J gene end by 2 bases; junction bases not matched to a gene: 9. CDR3 length: 14 amino acids. The germline V gene has CDR1 SQVTM and CDR2 ANQGSEA. This chain's CDR3 is CSSAGTRNTDTQYF. In DNA form, the CDR3 reads TGCAGCTCCGCCGGGACTAGAAACACAGATACGCAGTATTTT.

V usage is TRBV4-2 and J usage is TRBJ2-3, with TRBD2 matching over 12 bases. In germline, CDR1 is LGHNA, CDR2 YNFKEQ. V lost 2 bases and J lost 5; bases outside the gene matches: 11. CDR3 length: 18 residues. CDR3 sequence reads: CASSQSPLAGGRRDTQYF. As DNA, the CDR3 is TGTGCCAGCAGCCAAAGTCCCCTAGCGGGGGGGCGGAGAGATACGCAGTATTTT.

The genes are TRBV4-2 and TRBJ1-1; TRBD1 might be the D (5 bases). CDR3 size: 18 residues. V was shortened by 3 bases and J by 5 bases, with 25 bases between the two germline ends. Germline V lookup: CDR1 LGHNA, CDR2 YNFKEQ. The DNA for the CDR3 is TGTGCCAGCAGCCATCGGGGGAGGGGATTGGCTGATTGGACTGAAGCTTTCTTT. Protein product: CASSHRGRGLADWTEAFF.

The J gene is TRBJ2-2, the V gene TRBV4-2; 11 bases line up with TRBD1. V lost 1 base to trimming and J lost 11 bases; unmatched junction nucleotides: 9. The germline V gene encodes CDR1 LGHNA and CDR2 YNFKEQ. There are 16 residues in the CDR3. CDR3 in amino acids: CASSQGRGTGGSELFF. The DNA of the CDR3 is TGTGCCAGCAGCCAAGGAAGGGGGACAGGGGGTAGTGAGCTGTTTTTT.